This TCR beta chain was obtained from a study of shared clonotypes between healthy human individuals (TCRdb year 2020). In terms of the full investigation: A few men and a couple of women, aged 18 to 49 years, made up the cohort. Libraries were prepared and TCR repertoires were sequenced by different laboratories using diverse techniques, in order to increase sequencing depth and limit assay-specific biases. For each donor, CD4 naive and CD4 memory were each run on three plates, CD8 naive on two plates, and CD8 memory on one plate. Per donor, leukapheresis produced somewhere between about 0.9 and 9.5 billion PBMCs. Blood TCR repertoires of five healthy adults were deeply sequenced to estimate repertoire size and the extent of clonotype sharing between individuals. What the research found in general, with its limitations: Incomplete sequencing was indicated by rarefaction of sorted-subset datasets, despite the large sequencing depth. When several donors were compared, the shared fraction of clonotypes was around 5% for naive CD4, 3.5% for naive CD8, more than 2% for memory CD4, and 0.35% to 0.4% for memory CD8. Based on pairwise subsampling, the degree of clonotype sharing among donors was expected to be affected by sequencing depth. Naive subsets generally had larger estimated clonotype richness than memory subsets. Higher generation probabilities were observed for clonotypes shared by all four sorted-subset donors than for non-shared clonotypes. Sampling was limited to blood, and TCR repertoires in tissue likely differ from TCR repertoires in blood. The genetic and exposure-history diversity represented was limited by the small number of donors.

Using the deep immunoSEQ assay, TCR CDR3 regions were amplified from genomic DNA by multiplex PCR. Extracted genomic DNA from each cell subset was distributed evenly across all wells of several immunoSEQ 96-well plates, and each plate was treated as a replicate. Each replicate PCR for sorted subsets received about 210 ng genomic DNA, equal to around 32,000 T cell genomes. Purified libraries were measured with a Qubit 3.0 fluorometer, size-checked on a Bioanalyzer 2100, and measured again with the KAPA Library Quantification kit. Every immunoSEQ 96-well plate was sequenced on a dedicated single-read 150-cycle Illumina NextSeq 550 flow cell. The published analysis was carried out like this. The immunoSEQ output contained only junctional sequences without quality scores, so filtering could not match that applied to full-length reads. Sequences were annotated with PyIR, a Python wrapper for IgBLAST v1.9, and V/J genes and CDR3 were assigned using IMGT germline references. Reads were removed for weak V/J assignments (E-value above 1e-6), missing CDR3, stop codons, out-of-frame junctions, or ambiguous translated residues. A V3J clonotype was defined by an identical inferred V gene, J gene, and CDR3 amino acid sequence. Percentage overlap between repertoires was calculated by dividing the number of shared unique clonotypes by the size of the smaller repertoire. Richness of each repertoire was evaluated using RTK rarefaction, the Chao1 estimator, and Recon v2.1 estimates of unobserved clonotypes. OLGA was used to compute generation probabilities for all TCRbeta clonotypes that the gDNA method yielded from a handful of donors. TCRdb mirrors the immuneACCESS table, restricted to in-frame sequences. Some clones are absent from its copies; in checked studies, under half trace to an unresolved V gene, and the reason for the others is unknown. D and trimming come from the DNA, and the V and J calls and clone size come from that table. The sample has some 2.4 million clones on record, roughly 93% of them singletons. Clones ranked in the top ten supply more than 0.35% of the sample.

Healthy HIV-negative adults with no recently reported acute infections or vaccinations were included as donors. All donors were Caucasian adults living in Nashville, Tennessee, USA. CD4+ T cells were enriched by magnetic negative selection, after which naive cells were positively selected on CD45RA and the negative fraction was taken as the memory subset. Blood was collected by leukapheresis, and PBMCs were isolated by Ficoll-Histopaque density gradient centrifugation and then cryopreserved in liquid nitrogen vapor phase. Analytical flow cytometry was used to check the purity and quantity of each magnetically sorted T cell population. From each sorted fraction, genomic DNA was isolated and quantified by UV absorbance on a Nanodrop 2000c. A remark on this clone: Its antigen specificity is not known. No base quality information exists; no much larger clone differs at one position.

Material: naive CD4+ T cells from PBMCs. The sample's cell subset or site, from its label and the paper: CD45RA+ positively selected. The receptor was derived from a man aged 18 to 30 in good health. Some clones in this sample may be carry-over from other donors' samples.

The CDR3 loop reads CASSYYGSGDEQYF. At the DNA level, the sequence is TGTGCCAGCAGCTACTACGGGAGCGGGGACGAGCAGTACTTC. Recombination linked TRBV7-9 to TRBJ2-7; TRBD2 matches 7 bases in the middle. The CDR3 sequence holds 14 residues, the cysteine and phenylalanine included. Of all the DNA, just the CDR3 is kept, 42 bases in frame from base 1. Ends trimmed: V by 4 bases, J by 5 bases; bases unmatched to a gene: 8. Taken from the germline V gene (reference sequence), the CDR1 and CDR2 loops are SEHNR and FQNEAQ.